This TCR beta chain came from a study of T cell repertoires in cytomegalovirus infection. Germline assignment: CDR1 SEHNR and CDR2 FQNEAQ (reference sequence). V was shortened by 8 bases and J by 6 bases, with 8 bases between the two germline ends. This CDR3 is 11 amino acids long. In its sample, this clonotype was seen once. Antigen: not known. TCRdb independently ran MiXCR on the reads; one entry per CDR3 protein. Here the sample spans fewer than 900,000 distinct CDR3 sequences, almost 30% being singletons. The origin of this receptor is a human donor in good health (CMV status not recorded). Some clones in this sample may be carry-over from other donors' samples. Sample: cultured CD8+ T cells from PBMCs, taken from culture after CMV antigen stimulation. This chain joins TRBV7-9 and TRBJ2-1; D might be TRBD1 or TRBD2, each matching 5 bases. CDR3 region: CASGGVNEQFF. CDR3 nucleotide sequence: TGTGCCAGCGGGGGAGTCAATGAGCAGTTCTTC.